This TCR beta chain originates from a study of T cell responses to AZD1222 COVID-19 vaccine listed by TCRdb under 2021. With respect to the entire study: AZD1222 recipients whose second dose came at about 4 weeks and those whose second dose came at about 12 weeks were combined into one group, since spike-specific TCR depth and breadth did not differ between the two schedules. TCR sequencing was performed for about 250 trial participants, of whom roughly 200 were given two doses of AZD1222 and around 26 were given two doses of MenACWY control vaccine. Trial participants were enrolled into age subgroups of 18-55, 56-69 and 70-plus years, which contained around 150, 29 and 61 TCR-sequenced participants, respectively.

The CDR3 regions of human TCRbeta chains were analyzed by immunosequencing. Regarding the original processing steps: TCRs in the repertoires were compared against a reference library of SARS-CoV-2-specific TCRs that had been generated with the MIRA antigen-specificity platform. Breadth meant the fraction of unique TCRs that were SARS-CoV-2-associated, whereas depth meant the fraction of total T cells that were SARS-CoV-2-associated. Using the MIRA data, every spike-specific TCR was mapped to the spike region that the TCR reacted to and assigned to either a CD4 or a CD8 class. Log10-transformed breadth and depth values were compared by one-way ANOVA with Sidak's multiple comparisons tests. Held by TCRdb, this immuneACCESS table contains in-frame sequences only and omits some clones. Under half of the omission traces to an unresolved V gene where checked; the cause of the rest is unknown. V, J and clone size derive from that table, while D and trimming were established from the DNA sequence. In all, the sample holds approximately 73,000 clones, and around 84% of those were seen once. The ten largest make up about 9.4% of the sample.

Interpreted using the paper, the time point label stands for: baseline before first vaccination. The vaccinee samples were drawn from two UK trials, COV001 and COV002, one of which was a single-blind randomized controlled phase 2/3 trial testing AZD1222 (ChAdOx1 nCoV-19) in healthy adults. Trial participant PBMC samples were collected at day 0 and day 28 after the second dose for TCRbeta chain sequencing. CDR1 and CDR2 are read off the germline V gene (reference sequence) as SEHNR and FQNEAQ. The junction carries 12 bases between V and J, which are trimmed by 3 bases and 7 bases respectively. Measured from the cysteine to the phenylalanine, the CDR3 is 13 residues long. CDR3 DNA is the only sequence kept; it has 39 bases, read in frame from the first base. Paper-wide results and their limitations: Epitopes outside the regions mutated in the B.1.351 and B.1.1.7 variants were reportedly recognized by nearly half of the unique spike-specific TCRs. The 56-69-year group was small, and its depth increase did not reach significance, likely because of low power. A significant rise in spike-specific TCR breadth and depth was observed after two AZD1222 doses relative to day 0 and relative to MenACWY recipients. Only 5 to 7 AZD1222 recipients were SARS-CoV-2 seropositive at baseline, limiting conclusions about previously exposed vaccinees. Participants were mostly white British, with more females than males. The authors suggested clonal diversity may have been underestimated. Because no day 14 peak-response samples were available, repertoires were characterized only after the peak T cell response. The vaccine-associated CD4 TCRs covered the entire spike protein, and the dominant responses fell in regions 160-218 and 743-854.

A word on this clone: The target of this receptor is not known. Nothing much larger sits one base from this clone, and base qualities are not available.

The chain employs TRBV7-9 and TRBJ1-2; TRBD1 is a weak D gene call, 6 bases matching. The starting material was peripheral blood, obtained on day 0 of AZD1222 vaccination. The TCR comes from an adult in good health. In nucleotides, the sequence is TGTGCCAGCAGCTTTCCCAGGGGTAGTGGCTACACCTTC. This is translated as CASSFPRGSGYTF.